The rows below give T cell receptor beta chains drawn from one sample of a study of T cells after yellow fever vaccination. In TCRdb, the 5' RACE reads were re-called with MiXCR into one record per CDR3 protein. This sample yields more than 450,000 distinct CDR3 sequences, of which less than 25% are seen a single time; about a sixth belongs to the top ten. Sequencing used PBMCs, obtained 20 to 25 days after the first yellow fever vaccination. All receptors derive from a man between 18 and 35 years old who received the YFV17D yellow fever vaccine. Each CDR3 is given with its conserved first and last residue. Each record gives: D gene, clone size, J gene, V gene, CDR3 protein, CDR3 DNA. D genes are given only for firm matches. Clone size is shown for a subset of rows, as once, few, many or a class of expanded clone.

TRBD2	.	TRBJ2-3	TRBV2	CASSTPLAGGTDTQYF	TGTGCCAGCAGTACCCCTTTAGCGGGGGGCACAGATACGCAGTATTTT
.	.	TRBJ1-2	TRBV7-9	CASSFNRDGYTF	TGTGCCAGCAGCTTCAACAGGGATGGCTACACCTTC
TRBD1	.	TRBJ1-2	TRBV12-3/TRBV12-4	CASSLWTGSLTYGYTF	TGTGCCAGCAGTCTGTGGACAGGGAGTCTTACTTATGGCTACACCTTC
.	.	TRBJ2-7	TRBV12-5	CASGSADGAYEQYF	TGTGCTAGTGGATCCGCGGACGGAGCCTACGAGCAGTACTTC
.	few	TRBJ2-6	TRBV9	CASSLLAGANVLTF	TGTGCCAGCAGCCTGCTAGCTGGGGCCAACGTCCTGACTTTC
TRBD1	.	TRBJ1-4	TRBV15	CATANRGGEKLFF	TGTGCCACGGCAAACAGGGGAGGGGAAAAACTGTTTTTT
.	.	TRBJ2-5	TRBV9	CASSGRLDRTQYF	TGTGCCAGCAGCGGCAGGCTGGATCGGACCCAGTACTTC
.	few	TRBJ2-7	TRBV20-1	CSALTPGPSYEQYF	TGCAGTGCTCTTACCCCAGGACCTTCCTACGAGCAGTACTTC
.	once	TRBJ2-5	TRBV5-1	CASSLESSQETQCF	TGCGCCAGCAGCTTGGAGTCCAGCCAAGAGACCCAGTGCTTC
.	.	TRBJ2-2	TRBV4-3	CASSLNRVLTGELFF	TGCGCCAGCAGTCTTAACAGGGTTTTGACCGGGGAGCTGTTTTTT
.	few	TRBJ1-2	TRBV25-1	CASMGGYTF	TGTGCCAGCATGGGTGGCTACACCTTC
TRBD2	.	TRBJ2-3	TRBV7-9	CASSLGLAGGLADTQYF	TGTGCCAGCAGCCTGGGACTAGCGGGGGGGCTCGCAGATACGCAGTATTTT
TRBD2	.	TRBJ2-5	TRBV29-1	CSVTERGEQETQYF	TGCAGCGTTACGGAGCGGGGGGAACAAGAGACCCAGTACTTC
.	.	TRBJ1-1	TRBV20-1	CSARDPEVNTEAFF	TGCAGTGCTAGAGACCCAGAGGTAAACACTGAAGCTTTCTTT
TRBD1	.	TRBJ1-4	TRBV11-2	CASSSLGGREKLFF	TGTGCCAGCAGCTCCCTAGGGGGCCGTGAAAAACTGTTTTTT
.	few	TRBJ1-5	TRBV20-1	CSARGAQVDNQPQHF	TGCAGTGCTAGAGGGGCCCAGGTAGACAATCAGCCCCAGCATTTT